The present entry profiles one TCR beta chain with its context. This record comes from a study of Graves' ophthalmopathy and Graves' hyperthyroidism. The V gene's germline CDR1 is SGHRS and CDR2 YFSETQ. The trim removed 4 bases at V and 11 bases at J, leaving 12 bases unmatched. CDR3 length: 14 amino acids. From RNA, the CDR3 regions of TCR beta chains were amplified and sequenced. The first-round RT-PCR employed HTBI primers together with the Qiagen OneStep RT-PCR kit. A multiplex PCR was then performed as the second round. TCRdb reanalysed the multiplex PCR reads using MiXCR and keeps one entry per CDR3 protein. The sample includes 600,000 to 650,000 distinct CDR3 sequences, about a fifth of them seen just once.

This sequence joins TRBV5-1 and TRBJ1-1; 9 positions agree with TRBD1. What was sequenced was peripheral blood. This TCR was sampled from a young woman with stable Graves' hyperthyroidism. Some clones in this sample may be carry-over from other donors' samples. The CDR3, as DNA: TGCGCCAGCAGCCTGCCGGGACAGGGTCGTGAGGCTTTCTTT. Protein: CASSLPGQGREAFF.